This TCR beta chain was documented in a study of shared clonotypes between healthy human individuals. All of the donors resided in Nashville, Tennessee, and each was a Caucasian adult. PCR replicates performed on unsorted PBMC used approximately 300 ng DNA, 29,000 or so T cell genomes. Profiling relied on immunoSEQ multiplex PCR, and the TCRdb table lists in-frame clones only, not all of them. The sample lists more than 400,000 clones, almost 80% occurring once. On this clone itself: At one boundary the junction diverges from the germline segment, which might be a read error.

This CDR3 region has 14 residues. Looked up from germline, CDR1 is MRHNA and CDR2 is SNTAGT. The receptor was isolated from a woman between 35 and 50 years old in good health. Some clones in this sample may be carry-over from other donors' samples. Sequencing input: PBMCs. The rearrangement links TRBV6-4 to TRBJ1-2; maybe TRBD1 (5 bases). CDR3 DNA sequence: TGTGCCACCAGTACAGGAGAACCTAACTATGGCTACACCTTC. Protein sequence: CATSTGEPNYGYTF.